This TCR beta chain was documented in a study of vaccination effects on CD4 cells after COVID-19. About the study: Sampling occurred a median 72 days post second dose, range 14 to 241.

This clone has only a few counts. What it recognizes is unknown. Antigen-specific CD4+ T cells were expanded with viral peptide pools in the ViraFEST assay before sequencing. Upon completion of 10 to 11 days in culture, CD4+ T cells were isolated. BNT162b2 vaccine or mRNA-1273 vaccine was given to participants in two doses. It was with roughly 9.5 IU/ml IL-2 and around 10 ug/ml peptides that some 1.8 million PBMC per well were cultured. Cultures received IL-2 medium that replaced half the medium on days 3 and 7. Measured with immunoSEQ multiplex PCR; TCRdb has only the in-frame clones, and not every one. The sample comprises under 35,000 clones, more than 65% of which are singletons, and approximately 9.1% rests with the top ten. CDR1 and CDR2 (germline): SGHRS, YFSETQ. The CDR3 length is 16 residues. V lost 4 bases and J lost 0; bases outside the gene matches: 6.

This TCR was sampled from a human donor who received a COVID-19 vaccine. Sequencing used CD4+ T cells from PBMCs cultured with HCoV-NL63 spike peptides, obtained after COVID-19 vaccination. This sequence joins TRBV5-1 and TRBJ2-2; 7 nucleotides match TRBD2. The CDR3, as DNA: TGCGCCAGCAGCCAGGGACTACGCGCGAACACCGGGGAGCTGTTTTTT. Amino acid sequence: CASSQGLRANTGELFF.